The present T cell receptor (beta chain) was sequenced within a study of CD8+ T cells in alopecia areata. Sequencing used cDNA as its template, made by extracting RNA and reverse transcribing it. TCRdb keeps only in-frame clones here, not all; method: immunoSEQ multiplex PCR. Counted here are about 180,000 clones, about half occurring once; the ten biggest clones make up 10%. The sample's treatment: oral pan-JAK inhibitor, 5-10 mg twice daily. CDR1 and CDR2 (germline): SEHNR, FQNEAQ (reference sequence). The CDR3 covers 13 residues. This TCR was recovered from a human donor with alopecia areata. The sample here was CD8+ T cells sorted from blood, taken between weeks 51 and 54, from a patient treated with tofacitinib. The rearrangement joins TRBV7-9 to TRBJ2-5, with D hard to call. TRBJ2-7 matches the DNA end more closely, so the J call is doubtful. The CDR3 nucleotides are TGTGCCAGCAGCTCATTACGTCTGGTCGAGCAGTACTTC. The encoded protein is CASSSLRLVEQYF.